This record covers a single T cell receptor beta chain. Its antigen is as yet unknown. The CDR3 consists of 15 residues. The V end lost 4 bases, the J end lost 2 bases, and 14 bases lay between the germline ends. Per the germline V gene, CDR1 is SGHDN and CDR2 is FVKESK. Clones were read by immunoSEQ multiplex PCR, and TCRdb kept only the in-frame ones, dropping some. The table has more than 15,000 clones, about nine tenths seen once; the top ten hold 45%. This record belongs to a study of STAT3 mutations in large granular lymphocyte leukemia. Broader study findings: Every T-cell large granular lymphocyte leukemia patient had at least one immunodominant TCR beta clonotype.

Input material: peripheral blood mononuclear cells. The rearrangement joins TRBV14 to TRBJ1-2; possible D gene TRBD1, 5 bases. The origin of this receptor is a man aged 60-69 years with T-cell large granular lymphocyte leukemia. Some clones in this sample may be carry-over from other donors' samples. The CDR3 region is CASSPRWGLNYGYTF. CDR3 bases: TGTGCCAGCAGCCCCCGATGGGGGTTGAACTATGGCTACACCTTC.